These 25 T cell receptor beta chains were all obtained from the same sample, sequenced in a study of T cell responses to AZD1222 COVID-19 vaccine. Sequencing used immunoSEQ multiplex PCR; TCRdb keeps in-frame clones, though not all of them. The sample has approximately 170,000 clones, 70% to 90% seen once. The source material was peripheral blood, sampled 28 days after the second AZD1222 dose. Receptors originate from an adult who received the AZD1222 COVID-19 vaccine.

This rearrangement joins TRBV7-2 to TRBJ2-7; D is perhaps TRBD2 (6 bases). Germline assignment: CDR1 SGHTA and CDR2 FQGNSA. V was trimmed by 4 bases and J by 2 bases, leaving 15 bases between them. The CDR3 sequence is 15 residues long. Here the CDR3 DNA reads TGTGCCAGCAGCTATCGGGGTAGCGGTACCTACGAGCAGTACTTC. Translated, it gives CASSYRGSGTYEQYF.

The chain links TRBV3-1 (or the pseudogene TRBV3-2) to TRBJ1-5; 9 bases are a match to TRBD1. Germline-derived CDR1 and CDR2 are LGHDT and YNNKEL (reference sequence). The trim removed 4 bases at V and 2 bases at J, leaving 3 bases unmatched. This CDR3 spans 15 amino acids. Here the CDR3 reads CASSRTGVGNQPQHF. The CDR3 DNA reads TGTGCCAGCAGCCGGACAGGGGTTGGCAATCAGCCCCAGCATTTT.

This clone was detected only once. The rearrangement links TRBV7-9 to TRBJ2-1, with TRBD1 matching 8 bases. The CDR3 is made up of 15 amino acids. The germline gives CDR1 SEHNR, CDR2 FQNEAQ (reference sequence). V lost 4 bases to trimming and J lost 6 bases; unmatched junction nucleotides: 8. CDR3 DNA: TGTGCCAGCAGCTATCAGGGGGCTCTGGGCAATGAGCAGTTCTTC. Translating it yields CASSYQGALGNEQFF.

The chain couples TRBV12-5 to TRBJ2-7; possibly TRBD2 for D (5 bases). Germline CDR1 reads LGHNT; CDR2 reads FRNRAP. Trimming removed 3 bases at V and 3 bases at J, with 6 bases between. CDR3 size: 12 residues. CDR3: CASGLRGYEQYF. CDR3 sequence (DNA): TGTGCTAGTGGTTTACGGGGCTACGAGCAGTACTTC.

This chain uses TRBV27 with TRBJ1-3; 10 positions match TRBD1. There are 17 residues in the CDR3. With V trimmed by 2 bases and J by 2 bases, 6 bases remained unmatched. Germline assignment: CDR1 MNHEY and CDR2 SMNVEV (reference sequence). Here the CDR3 reads CASSLTGQGGTGNTIYF. The CDR3, as DNA: TGTGCCAGCAGTTTAACTGGACAGGGGGGGACTGGAAACACCATATATTTT.

CDR3 sequence (DNA): TGTGCCAGCAGTGGGGGGACATCCCAAGGGCAGTTCTTC. Translated: CASSGGTSQGQFF. J is TRBJ2-1 and V is TRBV2, with D maybe TRBD1 (6 bases). Germline V CDR1 and CDR2: SNHLY, FYNNEI. The CDR3 extends over 13 amino acids. The V end lost 4 bases, the J end lost 12 bases, and 16 bases lay between the germline ends.

This rearrangement joins TRBV7-2 to TRBJ2-5; either TRBD1 or TRBD2 may fit D (6 bases each). The CDR3 has 15 amino acids. V lost 3 bases and J 4 bases, leaving 15 bases between the germline ends. Germline loops: CDR1 SGHTA, CDR2 FQGNSA. DNA of the CDR3: TGTGCCAGCAGCTTTCGAGGGGGGCGCGGAGAGACCCAGTACTTC. As protein: CASSFRGGRGETQYF.

The gene calls are TRBV7-9 and TRBJ1-1; 8 nucleotides line up with TRBD1. There are 15 residues in the CDR3. Losses at the gene ends were 1 base for V and 0 bases for J; bases not matched to a gene: 1. Germline CDR1 reads SEHNR; CDR2 reads FQNEAQ (reference sequence). The CDR3 region has the DNA TGTGCCAGCAGCTTAGAGGGACAGGTGAACACTGAAGCTTTCTTT. Translated, it gives CASSLEGQVNTEAFF.

V is TRBV28 and J is TRBJ1-2; perhaps TRBD1 as D (5 bases). Trimming shortened V by 5 bases and J by 8 bases, and 18 bases separated the two germline ends. The length of the CDR3 is 14 residues. In germline, CDR1 is MDHEN, CDR2 SYDVKM. As DNA, the CDR3 is TGTGCCAGCAGTAGACTAGACAGACCTATGGGCTACACCTTC. Protein: CASSRLDRPMGYTF.

V and J are TRBV11-2 and TRBJ2-1; D could derive from TRBD1 or TRBD2 (5 bases each). V lost 2 bases, J lost 8 bases, and 16 bases lay in between. The CDR3 sequence is 15 residues long. The germline CDR1 and CDR2 sequences are SGHAT and FQNNGV. CDR3 region: CASSLLGRGGHEQFF. The CDR3 nucleotides read TGTGCCAGCAGCTTATTAGGCCGGGGCGGTCATGAGCAGTTCTTC.

This rearrangement joins TRBV11-2 to TRBJ2-4, with TRBD2 as a possible D gene (5 bases). V was shortened by 5 bases and J by 8 bases, with 13 bases between the two germline ends. There are 13 residues in the CDR3. Germline loops: CDR1 SGHAT, CDR2 FQNNGV. The CDR3 reads CASSPGGQDIQYF. The CDR3 DNA sequence: TGTGCCAGCAGCCCCGGAGGCCAGGACATTCAGTACTTC. Looking up the rest from reference TRBV11-2 and TRBJ2-4 gives the full variable domain: EAGVAQSPRYKIIEKRQSVAFWCNPISGHATLYWYQQILGQGPKLLIQFQNNGVVDDSQLPKDRFSAERLKGVDSTLKIQPAKLEDSAVYLCASSPGGQDIQYFGAGTRLSVL.

The genes are TRBV5-1 and TRBJ2-4; TRBD1 agrees at 7 bases. Losses at the gene ends were 4 bases for V and 0 bases for J; bases not matched to a gene: 10. The CDR3 sequence is 17 residues long. Germline assignment: CDR1 SGHRS and CDR2 YFSETQ. The CDR3 spells CASSPLVGGRAKNIQYF. CDR3 coding DNA: TGCGCCAGCAGCCCTCTGGTAGGGGGCCGAGCCAAAAACATTCAGTACTTC. Filled out from reference TRBV5-1 and TRBJ2-4, the complete variable domain reads KAGVTQTPRYLIKTRGQQVTLSCSPISGHRSVSWYQQTPGQGLQFLFEYFSETQRNKGNFPGRFSGRQFSNSRSEMNVSTLELGDSALYLCASSPLVGGRAKNIQYFGAGTRLSVL.

The chain uses TRBV30 and TRBJ2-5; tentative D call: TRBD1 (5 bases). This CDR3 comprises 13 residues. V gave up 0 bases and J gave up 5 bases, with 10 bases separating them. The germline V gene has CDR1 GTSNPN and CDR2 SVGIG (reference sequence). DNA for the CDR3: TGTGCCTGGAGTGTACAGGTTCTTGAGACCCAGTACTTC. It is translated as CAWSVQVLETQYF.

The rearrangement links TRBV15 to TRBJ2-1; D may be TRBD1 (5 bases). Trimming shortened V by 3 bases and J by 5 bases, and 20 bases separated the two germline ends. This CDR3 region has 17 residues. CDR1 and CDR2 from the germline V gene are LNHNV and YYDKDF (reference sequence). CDR3 residues: CATSRAGASPTNNEQFF. Here the CDR3 DNA reads TGTGCCACCAGCAGGGCTGGGGCCTCACCCACCAACAATGAGCAGTTCTTC. Together with reference TRBV15 and TRBJ2-1, the CDR3 gives the full variable domain: DAMVIQNPRYQVTQFGKPVTLSCSQTLNHNVMYWYQQKSSQAPKLLFHYYDKDFNNEADTPDNFQSRRPNTSFCFLDIRSPGLGDTAMYLCATSRAGASPTNNEQFFGPGTRLTVL.

The chain carries TRBV7-9 and TRBJ2-7; 10 bases agree with TRBD1. Germline lookup yields CDR1 SEHNR and CDR2 FQNEAQ (reference sequence). This CDR3 is built from 13 residues. The trim removed 7 bases at V and 3 bases at J, leaving 3 bases unmatched. CDR3 nucleotide sequence: TGTGCCAGCAACTGGGACAGGGGCTACGAGCAGTACTTC. It translates to CASNWDRGYEQYF.

This chain links TRBV15 with TRBJ1-1; D is possibly TRBD1 (5 bases). The CDR3 length is 16 residues. Germline V lookup: CDR1 LNHNV, CDR2 YYDKDF (reference sequence). With 3 bases removed from V and 5 bases from J, the gap between germline ends came to 19 bases. The DNA of the CDR3 is TGTGCCACCAGCAGTCCCAGACTCCATCGGGGGACTGAAGCTTTCTTT. Protein: CATSSPRLHRGTEAFF.

This clone was picked up one time. The chain employs TRBV29-1 and TRBJ2-7; D possibly corresponds to TRBD1 (7 bases). Germline loops: CDR1 SQVTM, CDR2 ANQGSEA. The CDR3 runs 14 residues. The V end was cut by 6 bases, the J end by 7 bases, with 22 bases between. As DNA, the CDR3 is TGCAGCGTGGCGGGGACAGTTAGTCACGTGGAGCAGTACTTC. This translates into CSVAGTVSHVEQYF.

V gene TRBV28 combines with J gene TRBJ1-2; D uncertain. This CDR3 spans 15 amino acids. CDR1 and CDR2 (germline): MDHEN, SYDVKM. V gave up 5 bases and J gave up 2 bases, with 15 bases separating them. CDR3 sequence: CASSPIGRVNYGYTF. CDR3 bases: TGTGCCAGCAGTCCGATCGGGAGGGTGAACTATGGCTACACCTTC.

The chain recombines TRBV5-1 with TRBJ1-1, with D perhaps matching TRBD1 (6 bases). Trimming stripped 0 bases from V and 5 bases from J, with 11 bases between. Germline V gene sequence: CDR1 SGHRS, CDR2 YFSETQ. The CDR3 extends over 14 amino acids. DNA for the CDR3: TGCGCCAGCAGCTTGGCAGGGGCTGGGACTGAAGCTTTCTTT. Translated, it gives CASSLAGAGTEAFF.

This clone was counted only a few times. The chain uses TRBV7-2 and TRBJ1-1; no reliable D call. V was cut by 6 bases and J by 4 bases, with 12 bases left in between. This CDR3 region has 13 residues. Germline assignment: CDR1 SGHTA and CDR2 FQGNSA. CDR3 amino acids: CASSLNRATEAFF. In DNA, the CDR3 is TGTGCCAGCAGTCTTAATAGGGCCACTGAAGCTTTCTTT.

The chain's CDR3 is CASSIDRGTDTQYF. The CDR3 coding sequence is TGTGCCAGTAGTATAGACAGGGGCACAGATACGCAGTATTTT. This chain uses TRBV19 with TRBJ2-3; TRBD1 is a possible D gene (5 bases). Germline CDR1 and CDR2: LNHDA and SQIVND (reference sequence). Trimming took 0 bases from V and 1 from J, leaving 5 bases between them. The CDR3 is 14 amino acids. The full variable domain, rest sourced from reference TRBV19 and TRBJ2-3, is DGGITQSPKYLFRKEGQNVTLSCEQNLNHDAMYWYRQDPGQGLRLIYYSQIVNDFQKGDIAEGYSVSREKKESFPLTVTSAQKNPTAFYLCASSIDRGTDTQYFGPGTRLTVL.

This clone showed up just once. The chain couples TRBV5-4 to TRBJ1-4, with TRBD1 as a possible D gene (6 bases). This CDR3 spans 14 amino acids. Per germline, CDR1 SGHNT and CDR2 YYREEE (reference sequence). Trimming took off 6 bases at V and 7 bases at J, with 16 bases between the two ends. This CDR3 is CASTVGGGAEKLFF. The CDR3 nucleotides read TGTGCCAGCACGGTTGGAGGGGGGGCTGAAAAACTGTTTTTT.

In its sample, this clone was seen once. The chain employs TRBV3-1 (or the pseudogene TRBV3-2) and TRBJ2-3; 12 nucleotides line up with TRBD2. The CDR3 totals 17 residues. Germline-derived CDR1 and CDR2 are LGHDT and YNNKEL (reference sequence). The J segment lost 4 bases and the V segment lost 3 bases, leaving 8 bases of the junction unmatched. CDR3 DNA: TGTGCCAGCAGCCAGCCTAGCGGGGGGGCTTTCTCAGATACGCAGTATTTT. Translation: CASSQPSGGAFSDTQYF.

The chain couples TRBV2 to TRBJ1-3; 7 bases line up with TRBD1. In germline, CDR1 is SNHLY, CDR2 FYNNEI. Unmatched junction bases numbered 9, after V lost 7 bases and J lost 0 bases. This CDR3 comprises 16 residues. The chain's CDR3 is CASIKEGQSSGNTIYF. CDR3 DNA: TGTGCCAGCATTAAGGAGGGACAGAGCTCTGGAAACACCATATATTTT.

V usage is TRBV3-1 (or the pseudogene TRBV3-2) and J usage is TRBJ2-3; D tentatively fits TRBD1 or TRBD2 (5 bases each). The CDR3 runs 16 residues. With 0 bases removed from V and 5 bases from J, the gap between germline ends came to 15 bases. From germline, CDR1 is LGHDT and CDR2 YNNKEL (reference sequence). The CDR3, as DNA: TGTGCCAGCAGCCAAGATGGGACGGGTAATCGAGATACGCAGTATTTT. It encodes CASSQDGTGNRDTQYF.